This entry features one T cell receptor (beta chain) sequence. The antigen is not known. There are 15 residues in the CDR3. Trimming cost V 3 bases and J 8 bases, with 16 bases left between them. With a J-beta primer mix and a sample-barcoded 5' primer, a second PCR ran about 7 to 12 cycles. MiXCR, applied by TCRdb to the 5' RACE reads, yields one record per CDR3 protein. The table shows around 1,000,000 distinct CDR3 sequences, with almost 25% occurring only once. This entry belongs to a study of blood T cells in healthy people across ages. Drawing of peripheral blood yielded 7.5 to 10 milliliters from each donor. Study-wide findings and caveats: Fewer expanded clones and more diversity marked long-lived versus aged donors.

These data were also filed under a second study, of T cells of mothers and their children. According to that study: Per child, around 3 million TCR beta CDR3 reads were obtained, against over 9 million per mother.

The sequencing input was blood. The TCR originated in a girl aged 2-15 years in good health. The chain employs TRBV12-3 or TRBV12-4 and TRBJ2-2; a possible D gene is TRBD1 (5 bases). The CDR3 region has the DNA TGTGCCAGCAGTTTTAACAGGCCCAGTAATGGGGAGCTGTTTTTT. This gives the protein CASSFNRPSNGELFF.